Listed below are T cell receptor beta chains from one sample, sequenced in a study of a mutant IDH1 vaccine in newly diagnosed glioma. Method: immunoSEQ multiplex PCR; TCRdb's copy keeps in-frame clones and lacks some. The data contain about 88,000 clones, roughly 82% of them singletons. The sample here was PBMCs, taken from a glioma patient treated with radiotherapy, temozolomide or both. These receptors were collected from a man aged 35-49 years with glioma. Some clones in this sample may be carry-over from other donors' samples. Each CDR3 is given with its conserved first and last residue. Each record gives: clone size, V gene, J gene, D gene, CDR3 DNA, CDR3 protein. A D gene is named only where the DNA matches it firmly. Where a row states a size, it is once, few, many or the class of an expanded clone; other rows omit it.

>once|TRBV25-1|TRBJ1-4|.
TGTGCCAGCAGTGAGTCAGGGCGACCAGCTAATGAAAAACTGTTTTTT
CASSESGRPANEKLFF
>few|TRBV14|TRBJ1-1|.
TGTGCCAGCAGCCATTTGGGGGTGAACACTGAAGCTTTCTTT
CASSHLGVNTEAFF
>few|TRBV5-4|TRBJ2-5|TRBD2
TGTGCCAGCAGCTCAAAGACTAGCGGGGGAACCCAGTACTTC
CASSSKTSGGTQYF
>.|TRBV7-6|TRBJ1-6|.
TGTGCCAGCAGCGTAACAGTTTCCCCAAATTCACCCCTCCACTTT
CASSVTVSPNSPLHF
>.|TRBV7-8|TRBJ2-7|.
TGTGCCAGCAGCGTCGGGAGCTCCTACGAGCAGTACTTC
CASSVGSSYEQYF
>.|TRBV18|TRBJ1-2|.
TGTGCCAGCTCACCCTCCAGGGGCCCAACTAACTATGGCTACACCTTC
CASSPSRGPTNYGYTF
>.|TRBV4-2|TRBJ1-4|.
TGTGCCAGCAGCCAAGATCCCGAGGGGCGGGGTGAAAAACTGTTTTTT
CASSQDPEGRGEKLFF
>.|TRBV15|TRBJ1-6|.
TGTGCCACCAGCAGAGATACGGGAAACTCACCCCTCCACTTT
CATSRDTGNSPLHF
>.|TRBV30|TRBJ2-7|.
TGTGCCTGGAGTGTACTTATTTCTCGGGGCGAGCAGTACTTC
CAWSVLISRGEQYF
>.|TRBV13|TRBJ1-1|.
TGTGCCAGCAGTGTAGGGACTGAAGCTTTCTTT
CASSVGTEAFF
>.|TRBV2|TRBJ1-3|.
TGTGCCAGCATTCGGGGGGCGGGAGGAAACACCATATATTTT
CASIRGAGGNTIYF
>.|TRBV6-6|TRBJ1-6|.
TGTGCCAGCAGTTACCGGGGGGACTATAATTCACCCCTCCACTTT
CASSYRGDYNSPLHF
>few|TRBV6-5|TRBJ1-6|TRBD1
TGTGCCAGCAAAACTCAGGGGGCTATGAATTCACCCCTCCACTTT
CASKTQGAMNSPLHF
>.|TRBV19|TRBJ1-6|TRBD1
TGTGCCACCTCCGGGACAGGGGGCAATTCACCCCTCCACTTT
CATSGTGGNSPLHF
>few|TRBV29-1|TRBJ1-1|TRBD1
TGCAGCGGTCGAGTTAACAGGGGGATGAACACTGAAGCTTTCTTT
CSGRVNRGMNTEAFF
>few|TRBV4-2|TRBJ2-1|.
TGTGCCAGCAGCCAAGAGGCGGGGCCATCCAATGAGCAGTTCTTC
CASSQEAGPSNEQFF
>many|TRBV6-5|TRBJ1-2|.
TGTGCCAGCAGTTCCCACGGGGGGGCGCTAGATGGCTACACCTTC
CASSSHGGALDGYTF
>.|TRBV2|TRBJ1-5|.
TGTGCCAGCAGTAAAACAGGGTCGAATCAGCCCCAGCATTTT
CASSKTGSNQPQHF
>.|TRBV5-4|TRBJ2-1|.
TGTGCCAGCAGCCTAGTAACGGGGAGCTCCTACAATGAGCAGTTCTTC
CASSLVTGSSYNEQFF
>few|TRBV28|TRBJ1-4|.
TGTGCCAGCAGCTCGGATGAAAAACTGTTTTTT
CASSSDEKLFF
>.|TRBV5-6|TRBJ1-5|.
TGTGCCAGCAGCTTGGACAGGTCGCAGCCCCAGCATTTT
CASSLDRSQPQHF
>.|TRBV29-1|TRBJ1-2|.
TGCAGCGTTGAAGGAGCCGGGACAACTTATGGCTACACCTTC
CSVEGAGTTYGYTF
>.|TRBV5-6|TRBJ1-2|.
TGTGCCAGCAGCTTGGAGACGTGGGGCTACACCTTC
CASSLETWGYTF
>once|TRBV5-1|TRBJ2-7|TRBD2
TGCGCCAGCAGCGTCGACCTAGCGGGGACCGCCTACGAGCAGTACTTC
CASSVDLAGTAYEQYF
>once|TRBV2|TRBJ1-1|.
TGTGCCAGCAGTGAAGAGAGGGGGACTGAAGCTTTCTTT
CASSEERGTEAFF
>.|TRBV27|TRBJ2-7|TRBD1
TGTGCCAGCAGTTTAGGGGACAGCGGAGCCTACGAGCAGTACTTC
CASSLGDSGAYEQYF